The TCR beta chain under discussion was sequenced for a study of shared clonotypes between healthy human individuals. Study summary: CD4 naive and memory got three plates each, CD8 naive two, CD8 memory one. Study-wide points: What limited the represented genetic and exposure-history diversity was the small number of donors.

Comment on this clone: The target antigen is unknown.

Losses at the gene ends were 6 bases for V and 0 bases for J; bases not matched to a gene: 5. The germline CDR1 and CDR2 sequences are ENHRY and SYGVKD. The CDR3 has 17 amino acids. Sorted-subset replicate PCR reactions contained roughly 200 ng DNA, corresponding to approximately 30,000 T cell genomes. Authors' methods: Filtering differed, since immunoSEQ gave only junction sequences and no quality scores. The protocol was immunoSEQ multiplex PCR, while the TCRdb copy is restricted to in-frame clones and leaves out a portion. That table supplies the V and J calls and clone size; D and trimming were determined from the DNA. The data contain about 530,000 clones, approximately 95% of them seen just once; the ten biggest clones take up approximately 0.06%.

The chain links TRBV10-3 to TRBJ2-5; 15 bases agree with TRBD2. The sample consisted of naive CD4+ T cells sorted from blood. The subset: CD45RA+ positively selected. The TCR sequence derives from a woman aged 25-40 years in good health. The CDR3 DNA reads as TGTGCCATCAGCGCGGGACTAGCGGGAGGTCACCAAGAGACCCAGTACTTC. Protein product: CAISAGLAGGHQETQYF.